This entry lists 19 T cell receptor beta chains sequenced from one sample in a study of cytomegalovirus exposure and HLA in healthy donors. This PCR relied on a set of 60 Vbeta primers and 13 Jbeta primers. Produced via immunoSEQ multiplex PCR; TCRdb's table is partial and in-frame only. Of 160,000 or so clones listed, about three quarters are singletons. The sequenced material came from PBMCs. Receptors originate from a woman aged 30 to 39 in good health and CMV-seronegative.

This clone was observed a few times. The chain carries TRBV6-6 and TRBJ2-7; a weak D match, TRBD2 (5 bases). Germline CDR1 MNHNY, CDR2 SVGAGI (reference sequence). The CDR3 sequence is 16 residues long. Trimming took off 0 bases at V and 4 bases at J, with 16 bases between the two ends. The CDR3 nucleotides read TGTGCCAGCAGTTACTCGGTCGGAGCGGACCTATACGAGCAGTACTTC. This encodes CASSYSVGADLYEQYF.

This clone turned up a few times. The rearrangement joins TRBV18 to TRBJ2-2, with D tentatively TRBD2 (5 bases). Germline CDR1 reads KGHSH; CDR2 reads LQKENI. The CDR3 extends over 14 amino acids. V gave up 4 bases and J gave up 6 bases, with 12 bases separating them. The CDR3 loop reads CASSRVRESGELFF. In DNA form, the CDR3 reads TGTGCCAGCTCACGAGTGAGGGAGTCCGGGGAGCTGTTTTTT.

A few counts support this clone. This rearrangement joins TRBV7-9 to TRBJ1-2; no reliable D call. The V and J ends lost 4 bases and 7 bases respectively, with 16 bases between them. Germline V lookup: CDR1 SEHNR, CDR2 FQNEAQ (reference sequence). The CDR3 spans 14 residues. The CDR3 spells CASSSKTQVGGYTF. The CDR3 DNA follows: TGTGCCAGCAGCTCCAAGACCCAGGTCGGTGGCTACACCTTC.

J is TRBJ1-2 and V is TRBV5-1; TRBD1 aligns across 10 bases. The CDR3 totals 16 residues. Germline CDR1 SGHRS, CDR2 YFSETQ. V gave up 0 bases and J gave up 5 bases; unmatched junction bases: 7. CDR3 region: CASSLVSGTGVYGYTF. In DNA, the CDR3 is TGCGCCAGCAGCTTGGTATCTGGGACAGGGGTGTATGGCTACACCTTC. The whole variable domain, remainder taken from reference TRBV5-1 and TRBJ1-2, is KAGVTQTPRYLIKTRGQQVTLSCSPISGHRSVSWYQQTPGQGLQFLFEYFSETQRNKGNFPGRFSGRQFSNSRSEMNVSTLELGDSALYLCASSLVSGTGVYGYTFGSGTRLTVV.

In this sample, this clone turned up a few times. This chain joins TRBV6-1 and TRBJ1-4, with 9 bases that match TRBD1. V dropped 6 bases and J dropped 6; count of bases not matched to a gene: 5. The V gene's germline CDR1 is MNHNS and CDR2 SASEGT. The CDR3 totals 14 residues. DNA of the CDR3: TGTGCCAGCAGCTGGACAGGGGAGTATGAAAAACTGTTTTTT. Its translation: CASSWTGEYEKLFF.

V is TRBV2 and J is TRBJ2-7, with 9 bases aligning to TRBD2. Trimming at V came to 6 bases and at J to 0 bases, leaving 12 bases not matched to a gene. Germline loops: CDR1 SNHLY, CDR2 FYNNEI. The CDR3 is made up of 17 amino acids. For the CDR3, the DNA is TGTGCCAGCAGGGTAGGACTAGCGTCAGGAAGCTCCTACGAGCAGTACTTC. Translating it yields CASRVGLASGSSYEQYF.

This clone has a single count. The junction and the germline gene differ at one end; a read error may be behind it. J is TRBJ1-3 and V is TRBV7-9; D not resolved. CDR3 size: 12 residues. Per germline, CDR1 SEHNR and CDR2 FQNEAQ (reference sequence). CDR3 bases: TGTTCCAGCAGCACCCTCGGGGACACCATATATTTT. Encoded protein: CSSSTLGDTIYF.

This rearrangement joins TRBV28 to TRBJ1-1; tentatively, D is TRBD1 (6 bases). V lost 5 bases and J 5 bases, leaving 18 bases between the germline ends. The CDR3 consists of 15 residues. Germline V gives CDR1 MDHEN, CDR2 SYDVKM. The chain's CDR3 is CASSTRGGDRTEAFF. The CDR3 DNA follows: TGTGCCAGCAGTACCCGAGGGGGTGATCGGACTGAAGCTTTCTTT.

J is TRBJ2-1 and V is TRBV28; 8 positions agree with TRBD2. Germline CDR1 MDHEN, CDR2 SYDVKM. The CDR3 has 13 residues. V lost 10 bases and J lost 7; bases outside the gene matches: 9. The DNA for the CDR3 is TGTGCCACCCATAGCGGGGAGGTTAATGAGCAGTTCTTC. This sequence encodes CATHSGEVNEQFF.

The chain employs TRBV4-3 and TRBJ2-1; tentatively, D is TRBD2 (5 bases). The ends were cut back, 0 bases at V and 8 bases at J, with 14 bases in the middle. Looked up from germline, CDR1 is LGHNA and CDR2 is YSLEER. The length of the CDR3 is 15 residues. The CDR3 reads CASSQELSIGDEQFF. CDR3 coding DNA: TGCGCCAGCAGCCAAGAGCTATCAATCGGGGATGAGCAGTTCTTC.

The V gene is TRBV5-4, the J gene TRBJ2-7; 9 bases agree with TRBD1. J was trimmed by 7 bases and V by 4 bases; bases with no gene match: 18. CDR3 length equals 17 residues. The V gene's germline CDR1 is SGHNT and CDR2 YYREEE (reference sequence). DNA for the CDR3: TGTGCCAGCAGCCCAGCCCCTCCCGGGACAGGGAAGTGGGAGCAGTACTTC. It specifies CASSPAPPGTGKWEQYF.

The chain recombines TRBV6-5 with TRBJ1-4; D gene unclear. V dropped 5 bases and J dropped 0 bases, with 7 bases sitting between them. From germline, CDR1 is MNHEY and CDR2 SVGAGI. The CDR3 spans 14 residues. The CDR3 sequence is CASSRTTTNEKLFF. The CDR3 coding sequence is TGTGCCAGCAGTAGGACTACAACTAATGAAAAACTGTTTTTT.

The chain joins TRBV10-3 to TRBJ1-2; D ambiguous. The ends were cut back, 0 bases at V and 2 bases at J, with 7 bases in the middle. CDR1 and CDR2 (germline): ENHRY, SYGVKD. The CDR3 extends over 14 amino acids. CDR3 amino acids: CAISESQANYGYTF. The CDR3 coding sequence is TGTGCCATCAGTGAGTCCCAGGCGAACTATGGCTACACCTTC.

This chain links TRBV28 with TRBJ1-5; 8 bases are shared with TRBD1. The length of the CDR3 is 15 residues. With V trimmed by 2 bases and J by 3 bases, 3 bases remained unmatched. Germline V gene sequence: CDR1 MDHEN, CDR2 SYDVKM. The CDR3 DNA is TGTGCCAGCAGTTTACCAGGGGGCTCCAATCAGCCCCAGCATTTT. Its translation: CASSLPGGSNQPQHF.

This clone turned up a few times. For the CDR3, the DNA is TGTGCCAGCAGCTTAGATGGCGGGGAGTTTTCCTACGAGCAGTACTTC. Residues: CASSLDGGEFSYEQYF. The chain couples TRBV7-9 to TRBJ2-7; tentatively, D is TRBD2 (6 bases). The CDR3 covers 16 residues. V lost 1 base and J lost 1, with 14 bases in between. CDR1 is SEHNR, CDR2 FQNEAQ, per germline (reference sequence).

CDR3 sequence: CASSNRFNYGYTF. The CDR3 DNA is TGTGCCAGCAGCAATAGATTTAACTATGGCTACACCTTC. The V call is TRBV6-6, the J call TRBJ1-2; no clear D. V lost 6 bases to trimming and J lost 1 base, with 9 bases between them. Germline V gene lookup returns CDR1 MNHNY and CDR2 SVGAGI (reference sequence). This CDR3 is 13 amino acids long.

This chain connects TRBV5-1 to TRBJ2-5; possibly TRBD1 for D (5 bases). The V end was cut by 0 bases, the J end by 5 bases, with 14 bases between. Germline loops: CDR1 SGHRS, CDR2 YFSETQ. This CDR3 is built from 15 residues. Here the CDR3 DNA reads TGCGCCAGCAGCTTGGCCGCAGGGTTCGGGGAGACCCAGTACTTC. Translating it yields CASSLAAGFGETQYF.

The chain employs TRBV7-6 and TRBJ2-5; TRBD2 might be the D (5 bases). V lost 1 base and J lost 4, with 13 bases in between. The V gene's germline CDR1 is SGHVS and CDR2 FNYEAQ. The CDR3 totals 15 residues. CDR3 amino acids: CASSLVPGKGETQYF. In DNA, the CDR3 is TGTGCCAGCAGCTTAGTCCCGGGAAAAGGAGAGACCCAGTACTTC.

The chain couples TRBV10-3 to TRBJ2-3, with 7 bases aligning to TRBD2. The CDR3 length is 14 residues. J lost 2 bases, V lost 8 bases, and 7 bases had no gene match. The germline gives CDR1 ENHRY, CDR2 SYGVKD. CDR3 region: CAIGNSGPTDTQYF. Written as DNA, the CDR3 is TGTGCCATCGGAAATAGCGGGCCCACAGATACGCAGTATTTT.